Following are 23 T cell receptor beta chains from one sample sequenced in a study of T cell repertoires in aging, cancer and after chemotherapy (dated by TCRdb to between 2018 and 2021). The instrument was an Illumina MiSeq. Rearranged TRB sequences spanning V, D and J segments were amplified by multiplex touch-down PCR using a mixed TRB-A/B primer pool. The public reads were run again by TCRdb, first through fastp at Q25 and then through MiXCR, and only productive beta chains were kept. Rows merge per CDR3 protein into single entries with the most common DNA and genes. Across this sample there are some 6,000 distinct CDR3 sequences, with around 42% seen only once. 45% to 60% of the sample comes from the top ten. Instead of sorted cells or RNA, genomic DNA extracted from peripheral blood served as the source for amplifying TCR beta rearrangements. The sequenced sample was blood. The receptors here all came from a human donor in good health.

This clonotype is medium-sized (0.01 to 0.1%). This sequence joins TRBV29-1 and TRBJ2-3, with 8 bases fitting TRBD2. The CDR3 is 15 amino acids. Unmatched junction bases numbered 8, after V lost 4 bases and J lost 2 bases. The germline CDR1 and CDR2 sequences are SQVTM and ANQGSEA. The CDR3 region is CSVGLATSPTDTQYF. The DNA of the CDR3 is TGCAGCGTTGGACTAGCGACATCCCCCACAGATACGCAGTATTTT.

This clonotype was found a few times. The V and J genes are TRBV18 and TRBJ1-6, with no clear D. The V and J ends lost 3 bases and 0 bases respectively, with 3 bases between them. The germline CDR1 and CDR2 sequences are KGHSH and LQKENI. The CDR3 covers 14 residues. In nucleotides, the CDR3 is TGTGCCAGCTCACCCTACTCCTATAATTCACCCCTCCACTTT. This translates into CASSPYSYNSPLHF.

This clonotype has only a few counts. Germline is not matched at one junction end, which may reflect a read error. The chain couples TRBV5-6 to TRBJ1-2, with D perhaps matching TRBD1 (6 bases). The CDR3 spans 18 residues. Germline values: CDR1 SGHDT, CDR2 YYEEEE. The chain's CDR3 is CASSFLGGGAQGPYGYTF. CDR3 sequence (DNA): TGTGCCAGCAGCTTTTTGGGGGGTGGAGCACAGGGCCCCTATGGTTACACCTTC.

V is TRBV6-5 and J is TRBJ1-6, with D maybe TRBD1 (6 bases). Germline V gives CDR1 MNHEY, CDR2 SVGAGI. The CDR3 is 13 residues long. V lost 6 bases to trimming and J lost 9 bases, with 12 bases between them. Here the CDR3 DNA reads TGTGCCAGCAGAACAGGGAGTCCTTCACCCCTCCACTTT. Translation: CASRTGSPSPLHF.

This clonotype is a singleton in its sample. J is TRBJ1-5 and V is TRBV6-1; 7 positions match TRBD1. Germline V gene sequence: CDR1 MNHNS, CDR2 SASEGT. The CDR3 has 16 residues. J lost 4 bases, V lost 6 bases, and 12 bases had no gene match. Here the CDR3 DNA reads TGTGCCAGCAGAGAGGGGGCTGCCGCCCGGAATCAGCCCCAGCATTTT. Amino acids: CASREGAAARNQPQHF.

The chain couples TRBV6-5 to TRBJ1-3; D is unclear. The CDR3 has 13 residues. Trimming shortened V by 6 bases and J by 5 bases, and 11 bases separated the two germline ends. Looked up from germline, CDR1 is MNHEY and CDR2 is SVGAGI. CDR3 region: CASSPAGRNTIYF. For the CDR3, the DNA is TGTGCCAGCAGCCCCGCGGGAAGAAACACCATATATTTT.

The V and J genes are TRBV5-1 and TRBJ1-6, with D unclear. The CDR3 loop spans 14 amino acids. Trimming took off 2 bases at V and 1 base at J, with 4 bases between the two ends. The germline V gene encodes CDR1 SGHRS and CDR2 YFSETQ. The CDR3 nucleotides are TGCGCCAGCAGCTTAGTTTCCTATAATTCACCCCTCCACTTT. Its translation is CASSLVSYNSPLHF.

The V and J genes are TRBV6-5 and TRBJ1-2; D perhaps matches TRBD1 (5 bases). CDR1 and CDR2 (germline): MNHEY, SVGAGI. The CDR3 spans 14 residues. V was cut by 2 bases and J by 6 bases, with 13 bases left in between. This CDR3 reads CASSYDPRGNGYTF. The DNA of the CDR3 is TGTGCCAGCAGTTACGATCCTCGGGGGAATGGCTACACCTTC.

Within the sample, this clonotype is medium-sized (0.01 to 0.1%). The CDR3 protein is CASRAGGSTGELFF. CDR3 nucleotides: TGTGCCAGTAGAGCAGGGGGCTCCACCGGGGAGCTGTTTTTT. V gene TRBV19 combines with J gene TRBJ2-2, with 8 bases matching TRBD1. The germline gives CDR1 LNHDA, CDR2 SQIVND (reference sequence). This CDR3 comprises 14 residues. Trimming removed 6 bases from V and 4 bases from J; junction bases left unmatched: 4.

This clonotype is classed as medium-sized. The chain is built from TRBV29-1 and TRBJ2-2, with a tentative D call TRBD2 (6 bases). Germline V gene sequence: CDR1 SQVTM, CDR2 ANQGSEA. Between the trimmed V and J ends, which lost 8 bases and 8 bases, there was a span of 15 bases. The CDR3 extends over 12 amino acids. CDR3 nucleotide sequence: TGCAGCTCCCGGGACTCGACAGGGGAGCTGTTTTTT. Amino acid sequence: CSSRDSTGELFF.

This clonotype came up once. A read error may be the cause here, since a much bigger clone is one base away. This sequence joins TRBV6-5 and TRBJ2-7; TRBD1 matches at 7 bases. CDR3 length: 15 residues. Germline CDR1 is MNHEY and CDR2 is SVGAGI. The CDR3 coding sequence is TGTACCAGCAGTTTAACTCGGGACAGAGGCTACGAGCAGTACTTC. Protein: CTSSLTRDRGYEQYF.

This clonotype was counted between two and nine times. The rearrangement links TRBV12-3 or TRBV12-4 to TRBJ2-2, with 10 positions matching TRBD2. There are 17 residues in the CDR3. J lost 0 bases, V lost 6 bases, and 7 bases had no gene match. CDR3 nucleotides: TGTGCCAGCAGCAGGAAAGGGACTAGCGCGAACACCGGGGAGCTGTTTTTT. Its translation: CASSRKGTSANTGELFF.

The rearrangement links TRBV15 to TRBJ1-1, with TRBD1 identical over 7 bases. The germline gives CDR1 LNHNV, CDR2 YYDKDF (reference sequence). V was pared by 5 bases and J by 1 base, with 10 bases of the junction left unmatched. This CDR3 is 16 amino acids long. CDR3 loop: CATSLRDRARNTEAFF. The CDR3 nucleotides are TGTGCCACCAGCTTACGTGACAGGGCGAGGAACACTGAAGCTTTCTTT.

The chain has TRBV7-9 and TRBJ2-1; D is perhaps TRBD1 (5 bases). CDR3 size: 16 residues. Germline CDR1 and CDR2: SEHNR and FQNEAQ (reference sequence). The V end lost 1 base, the J end lost 5 bases, and 15 bases lay between the germline ends. The CDR3 protein is CASSLVVGRVHNEQFF. DNA of the CDR3: TGTGCCAGCAGCTTAGTAGTCGGCAGGGTCCACAATGAGCAGTTCTTC.

This chain links TRBV12-3 or TRBV12-4 with TRBJ2-5; D may match TRBD1 or TRBD2 (5 bases each). The V end lost 3 bases, the J end lost 3 bases, and 11 bases lay between the germline ends. This CDR3 has 14 residues. The CDR3: CASSFGANEETQYF. The CDR3, as DNA: TGTGCCAGCAGTTTCGGGGCGAACGAAGAGACCCAGTACTTC.

The gene calls are TRBV27 and TRBJ2-3, with 8 bases identical to TRBD2. CDR3 length: 15 amino acids. V shed 4 bases, J shed 8 bases, and the junction held 11 bases outside the gene matches. Germline-derived CDR1 and CDR2 are MNHEY and SMNVEV (reference sequence). This CDR3 is CASSSRGGIGGTQYF. CDR3 bases: TGTGCCAGCAGTTCGCGCGGGGGGATCGGGGGTACGCAGTATTTT.

By sample fraction, this clonotype is medium-sized. V is TRBV19 and J is TRBJ2-3, with 7 bases fitting TRBD2. Germline trimming cut 3 bases from V and 13 bases from J; bases unmatched to any gene: 13. Germline V gene data show CDR1 as LNHDA and CDR2 as SQIVND (reference sequence). The CDR3 contains 14 residues. Written as DNA, the CDR3 is TGTGCCAGTAGTATGGGGGGAGGGCCGAACACGGAGTATTTT. This encodes CASSMGGGPNTEYF.

V usage is TRBV29-1 and J usage is TRBJ2-7; 9 nucleotides match TRBD1. V shed 1 base and J 7 bases; nucleotides not matched to a gene: 14. Germline V gives CDR1 SQVTM, CDR2 ANQGSEA. CDR3 size: 16 residues. CDR3: CSVEGSVGTGFNEQYF. CDR3 bases: TGCAGCGTTGAAGGGTCGGTGGGGACAGGGTTTAATGAGCAGTACTTC.

The CDR3 loop reads CASSYSVSGGSPSPLHF. CDR3 bases: TGTGCCAGCAGTTACTCGGTGTCGGGGGGCTCCCCATCACCCCTCCACTTT. This rearrangement joins TRBV6-5 to TRBJ1-6; D perhaps matches TRBD1 (6 bases). This CDR3 contains 17 residues. Trimming cost V 0 bases and J 10 bases, with 19 bases left between them. Germline CDR1 is MNHEY and CDR2 is SVGAGI.

The V and J genes are TRBV12-3 or TRBV12-4 and TRBJ2-3, with TRBD2 as a possible D gene (5 bases). CDR3 length: 14 amino acids. Trimming left V 5 bases short and J 1 base short, with 10 bases between. The chain's CDR3 is CASSLQEGTDTQYF. CDR3 nucleotides: TGTGCCAGCAGTCTCCAGGAGGGCACAGATACGCAGTATTTT.

The chain is built from TRBV7-2 and TRBJ1-5; possible D gene TRBD1, 6 bases. The CDR3 runs 14 residues. Germline CDR1 is SGHTA and CDR2 is FQGNSA. Trimming pared 1 base from V and 6 bases from J, leaving 10 bases between. CDR3 sequence reads: CASSLGGAIQPQHF. The CDR3 nucleotides read TGTGCCAGCAGCTTAGGGGGGGCAATTCAGCCCCAGCATTTT.

This sequence joins TRBV6-5 and TRBJ2-2; 7 bases fit TRBD2. The CDR3 has 19 residues. The V gene end was trimmed by 0 bases and the J gene end by 1 base; junction bases not matched to a gene: 11. Germline V CDR1 and CDR2: MNHEY, SVGAGI. CDR3 in amino acids: CASSYSRLSGTRNTGELFF. Written as DNA, the CDR3 is TGTGCCAGCAGTTACTCGAGATTGAGCGGGACGAGGAACACCGGGGAGCTGTTTTTT.

J is TRBJ1-2 and V is TRBV12-3 or TRBV12-4, with TRBD1 as a possible D gene (6 bases). The CDR3 sequence is 12 residues long. Trimming shortened V by 5 bases and J by 6 bases, and 10 bases separated the two germline ends. CDR3 in amino acids: CASSTYRDGYTF. The CDR3 DNA follows: TGTGCCAGCAGTACCTACAGGGATGGCTACACCTTC.